This is a list of T cell receptor beta chains from one sample in a study of T cell changes during pregnancy in multiple sclerosis. The data were produced by immunoSEQ multiplex PCR, yet TCRdb's version contains in-frame clones alone and is incomplete. The top ten hold roughly 2% of the sample, which has 45,000 to 60,000 clones, 70% to 90% seen once. Sequenced here: peripheral blood, sampled in the first trimester of pregnancy. The receptors were sampled from a female donor with multiple sclerosis, enrolled in a pregnancy study. CDR3s include the opening cysteine and the closing phenylalanine or tryptophan. Each record gives: clone size, D gene, J gene, V gene, CDR3 protein, CDR3 DNA. A D gene is named only where the DNA matches it firmly. A row's size may be missing; if present it is once, few, many or a size class.

>NA|NA|TRBJ2-5|TRBV2
CASSDNGGPQETQYF
TGTGCCAGCAGTGATAACGGGGGGCCCCAAGAGACCCAGTACTTC
>few|NA|TRBJ1-2|TRBV7-8
CASSPPRVLGDGYTF
TGTGCCAGCAGCCCACCCAGGGTTCTTGGGGATGGCTACACCTTC
>NA|NA|TRBJ2-3|TRBV11-2
CASSLGVNRADTQYF
TGTGCCAGCAGCTTAGGGGTAAACAGGGCAGATACGCAGTATTTT
>NA|NA|TRBJ1-5|TRBV2
CASSLDTRQTAQHF
TGTGCCAGCAGCCTCGACACTCGACAGACAGCCCAGCATTTT
>NA|TRBD1|TRBJ1-2|TRBV9
CASSPPQGDRGYTF
TGTGCCAGCAGCCCTCCCCAGGGGGATCGAGGCTACACCTTC
>NA|NA|TRBJ2-7|TRBV5-1
CASSLRFGSSYEQYF
TGCGCCAGCAGCTTGAGGTTTGGGAGCTCCTACGAGCAGTACTTC
>NA|NA|TRBJ2-7|TRBV5-1
CASSLEGAYNEQYF
TGCGCCAGCAGCTTGGAAGGGGCCTACAACGAGCAGTACTTC
>NA|TRBD2|TRBJ2-7|TRBV29-1
CSVARTSSYEQYF
TGCAGCGTTGCTAGGACTAGCTCCTACGAGCAGTACTTC
>NA|TRBD1|TRBJ1-1|TRBV9
CASGRQGALDTEAFF
TGTGCCAGCGGGAGACAGGGGGCGCTGGACACTGAAGCTTTCTTT
>NA|NA|TRBJ2-1|TRBV19
CASSITRGYNEQFF
TGTGCCAGTAGTATAACCAGGGGATACAATGAGCAGTTCTTC
>NA|NA|TRBJ1-2|TRBV6-1
CASSDGARGHGYTF
TGTGCCAGCAGTGACGGCGCCAGGGGCCATGGCTACACCTTC
>NA|NA|TRBJ1-1|TRBV5-1
CASSSYDREAFF
TGCGCCAGCAGCTCCTATGACAGGGAAGCTTTCTTT
>NA|NA|TRBJ2-5|TRBV2
CASSALGGETQYF
TGTGCCAGCAGTGCGCTGGGCGGGGAGACCCAGTACTTC
>NA|TRBD1|TRBJ1-5|TRBV19
CASSASTDRVEQPQHF
TGTGCCAGTAGTGCCAGCACGGACAGGGTAGAGCAGCCCCAGCATTTT
>NA|TRBD1|TRBJ1-1|TRBV5-3
CARSTYRGLINFPEAFF
TGTGCCAGAAGTACCTACAGGGGCTTAATTAACTTTCCTGAAGCTTTCTTT
>NA|NA|TRBJ2-7|TRBV6-1
CASSEGARIEQYF
TGTGCCAGCAGTGAAGGGGCCAGGATAGAGCAGTACTTC
>NA|TRBD1|TRBJ2-4|TRBV6-6
CASSSVQGNRYF
TGTGCCAGCAGTTCCGTACAGGGGAATCGGTACTTC
>NA|NA|TRBJ1-6|TRBV5-4
CATAFGRGNSPLHF
TGTGCCACCGCCTTCGGCCGCGGGAATTCACCCCTCCACTTT
>NA|TRBD1|TRBJ2-3|TRBV19
CASKDRGPTDTQYF
TGTGCCAGTAAAGACAGGGGCCCCACAGATACGCAGTATTTT
>few|TRBD1|TRBJ2-1|TRBV4-3
CASSQDRGEAYNEQFF
TGCGCCAGCAGCCAGGACAGGGGGGAGGCCTACAATGAGCAGTTCTTC
>NA|NA|TRBJ1-2|TRBV5-6
CASSTRGAGNYGYTF
TGTGCCAGCAGCACCCGGGGGGCCGGTAACTATGGCTACACCTTC
>NA|NA|TRBJ1-2|TRBV7-8
CASSLGAGVGTGYTF
TGTGCCAGCAGCTTAGGGGCGGGTGTCGGAACGGGCTACACCTTC
>NA|TRBD1|TRBJ2-5|TRBV10-1
CASSSRGTQETQYF
TGCGCCAGCAGTTCCAGGGGGACCCAAGAGACCCAGTACTTC
>NA|TRBD1|TRBJ1-4|TRBV12-5
CASGLLRDRNEKLFF
TGTGCTAGTGGTTTACTCCGGGACAGAAATGAAAAACTGTTTTTT
>NA|TRBD1|TRBJ2-7|TRBV5-1
CASSLSGTGAYEQYF
TGCGCCAGCAGCTTGTCAGGGACAGGGGCCTACGAGCAGTACTTC
>NA|TRBD2|TRBJ2-7|TRBV9
CASSVAAGGEQYF
TGTGCCAGCAGCGTAGCCGCGGGGGGGGAGCAGTACTTC
>NA|TRBD2|TRBJ2-2|TRBV5-1
CASSLVIVGTSGTGELFF
TGCGCCAGCAGCTTGGTCATTGTTGGGACTAGCGGAACCGGGGAGCTGTTTTTT
>NA|TRBD2|TRBJ2-3|TRBV5-1
CASSSGLAKTDTQYF
TGCGCCAGCAGCTCCGGACTAGCGAAGACAGATACGCAGTATTTT
>NA|NA|TRBJ2-5|TRBV4-2
CASSQDSTGIGETQYF
TGTGCCAGCAGCCAAGATAGTACAGGGATAGGGGAGACCCAGTACTTC
>NA|NA|TRBJ1-4|TRBV4-1
CASSHSGRGGGEKLFF
TGCGCCAGCAGCCATTCTGGACGGGGCGGGGGTGAAAAACTGTTTTTT
>NA|TRBD1|TRBJ2-7|TRBV5-4
CASSLPDRTGSYEQYF
TGTGCCAGCAGCTTGCCCGACCGGACAGGGAGCTACGAGCAGTACTTC
>once|NA|TRBJ2-7|TRBV2
CASSEAVWGPGEQYF
TGTGCCAGCAGTGAAGCAGTATGGGGGCCGGGCGAGCAGTACTTC
>NA|NA|TRBJ1-1|TRBV29-1
CSVAGYAEAFF
TGCAGCGTGGCAGGGTATGCTGAAGCTTTCTTT
>once|TRBD1|TRBJ2-2|TRBV10-3
CATQGADTGELFF
TGTGCCACTCAGGGGGCGGACACCGGGGAGCTGTTTTTT
>NA|NA|TRBJ2-5|TRBV7-2
CASSSSHYRETQYF
TGTGCCAGCAGCTCAAGCCACTATAGAGAGACCCAGTACTTC
>NA|NA|TRBJ1-5|TRBV7-2
CASTLVGRDQPQHF
TGTGCCAGCACCCTGGTCGGCAGGGATCAGCCCCAGCATTTT
>NA|NA|TRBJ1-2|TRBV6-1
CASSEGQGSIYGYTF
TGTGCCAGCAGTGAAGGGCAGGGAAGTATCTATGGCTACACCTTC
>NA|TRBD2|TRBJ2-5|TRBV5-1
CASSLTSGQETQYF
TGCGCCAGCAGCTTGACTAGCGGGCAAGAGACCCAGTACTTC
>NA|TRBD1|TRBJ2-2|TRBV6-1
CATQGLDTGELFF
TGTGCCACACAGGGGCTCGACACCGGGGAGCTGTTTTTT
>NA|NA|TRBJ1-5|TRBV7-9
CASSSRNQPQHF
TGTGCCAGCAGCTCCCGTAATCAGCCCCAGCATTTT
>NA|TRBD2|TRBJ2-5|TRBV27
CASSPYPWTSGGEAETQYF
TGTGCCAGCAGTCCCTACCCATGGACTAGCGGGGGGGAGGCAGAGACCCAGTACTTC
>NA|NA|TRBJ2-5|TRBV5-5
CASSSDDLAGETQYF
TGTGCCAGCAGCTCGGATGACTTGGCCGGGGAGACCCAGTACTTC
>NA|TRBD1|TRBJ2-5|TRBV29-1
CSVETGGQETQYF
TGCAGCGTGGAGACAGGGGGCCAAGAGACCCAGTACTTC
>once|NA|TRBJ1-2|TRBV6-5
CASRGGDGYTF
TGTGCCAGCAGGGGAGGGGATGGCTACACCTTC
>NA|NA|TRBJ2-7|TRBV11-2
CASSLDDSQSYEQYF
TGTGCCAGCAGCTTAGATGACTCGCAAAGCTACGAGCAGTACTTC
>few|NA|TRBJ1-6|TRBV2
CASSGTAVNSPLHF
TGTGCCAGCAGTGGGACAGCTGTTAATTCACCCCTCCACTTT
>NA|TRBD2|TRBJ2-1|TRBV7-9
CASSVLAGAYNEQFF
TGTGCCAGCAGCGTACTAGCGGGGGCCTACAATGAGCAGTTCTTC
>NA|TRBD1|TRBJ2-7|TRBV5-1
CASSPGTGFSEQYF
TGCGCCAGCAGCCCCGGGACAGGTTTCTCCGAGCAGTACTTC
>NA|TRBD1|TRBJ1-5|TRBV5-1
CASSLTTGGNQPQHF
TGCGCCAGCAGCTTGACGACAGGGGGCAATCAGCCCCAGCATTTT
>NA|TRBD2|TRBJ2-5|TRBV5-4
CASSFVAGGQETQYF
TGTGCCAGCAGCTTCGTAGCGGGGGGTCAAGAGACCCAGTACTTC
>NA|TRBD1|TRBJ1-6|TRBV18
CASSFQGTGSPLHF
TGTGCCAGCTCATTTCAAGGGACAGGATCACCCCTCCACTTT
>NA|NA|TRBJ1-6|TRBV18
CASSPTRTYNSPLHF
TGTGCCAGCTCACCCACCAGAACCTATAATTCACCCCTCCACTTT
>NA|TRBD2|TRBJ2-7|TRBV7-3
CASSLTGQRGSSYEQYF
TGTGCCAGCAGCTTAACGGGGCAGCGGGGGTCCTCCTACGAGCAGTACTTC
>NA|NA|TRBJ1-4|TRBV4-1
CASSQVAEKLFF
TGCGCCAGCAGCCAAGTGGCAGAAAAACTGTTTTTT